These T cell receptor beta chains were read from a single sample in a study of CD8 T cells in ankylosing spondylitis. TCRdb re-called the 5' RACE reads with MiXCR, one entry per CDR3 protein. This table has some 350,000 distinct CDR3 sequences, around 15% appearing once. Input material: blood, either unsorted or a sorted T cell fraction (not recorded which). The receptors were gathered from a male donor with ankylosing spondylitis or in good health (not recorded which). Both conserved end residues are part of each CDR3. Each record gives: CDR3 DNA, CDR3 protein, V gene, J gene, D gene, clone size. A D gene is named only where the DNA matches it firmly. Not all rows give a size; the values are once, few, many and, for expanded clones, a class.

TGCGCCAGCAGGGACAGCCTCTACGAGCAGTACTTC,CASRDSLYEQYF,TRBV5-1,TRBJ2-7,NA,NA
TGCGCCAGCAGCTTGGCCGGGGCAACCAATCAGCCCCAGCATTTT,CASSLAGATNQPQHF,TRBV5-1,TRBJ1-5,NA,NA
TGTGCCAGCAGCTTAGAAGCGGGATCGAACACCGGGGAGCTGTTTTTT,CASSLEAGSNTGELFF,TRBV7-2,TRBJ2-2,TRBD2,few
TGTGCCAGCAGTGAAATAGCGGGAGGTTCTTACATTCAGTACTTC,CASSEIAGGSYIQYF,TRBV2,TRBJ2-4,TRBD2,NA
TGTGCCAGCAGCCAAGCCGGGGAGCTGTTTTTT,CASSQAGELFF,TRBV3-1,TRBJ2-2,NA,many
TGCAGCGGGAGCGGGACAGGGGTAAAAGAGCAGTACTTC,CSGSGTGVKEQYF,TRBV29-1,TRBJ2-7,TRBD1,NA
TGTGCCAGCAGCTTATACCAGCGGACCCAGTACTTC,CASSLYQRTQYF,TRBV7-9,TRBJ2-5,NA,few
TGTGCCAGCAGTTCCGCTAGCGGGAGAAGCAAAAACATTCAGTACTTC,CASSSASGRSKNIQYF,TRBV28,TRBJ2-4,TRBD2,few
TGCAGTGCTAGAGTTGGGACAGGCACCTACGAGCAGTACTTC,CSARVGTGTYEQYF,TRBV20-1,TRBJ2-7,TRBD1,few
TGTGCCAGCAGCCAAGTGTTACGGCTGAACACTGAAGCTTTCTTT,CASSQVLRLNTEAFF,TRBV6-1,TRBJ1-1,NA,NA
TGTGCCAGCAGCCTAGGACGAGGGGTCACTGAAGCTTTCTTT,CASSLGRGVTEAFF,TRBV12-3/TRBV12-4,TRBJ1-1,NA,NA
TGTGCCAGCAGTCACTACCCTCAAGAGACCCAGTACTTC,CASSHYPQETQYF,TRBV6-5,TRBJ2-5,NA,few
TGTGCCAGCACCACCGGGTTGCGCACAGATACGCAGTATTTT,CASTTGLRTDTQYF,TRBV11-2,TRBJ2-3,NA,NA
TGTGCCAGCAGCCCTAGAGGGTCCGCAGATACGCAGTATTTT,CASSPRGSADTQYF,TRBV7-9,TRBJ2-3,NA,NA
TGCGCCAGCAGCTTGTCGGTGGGAGATGAAAAACTGTTTTTT,CASSLSVGDEKLFF,TRBV5-1,TRBJ1-4,NA,NA
TGTGCCAGCAGCCAAGGAGAAGGGGGTTTAGTGGGCACCCAGTACTTC,CASSQGEGGLVGTQYF,TRBV4-2,TRBJ2-5,NA,NA
TGCAGTGCTTATTTTTACAGGGGACCCTACGAGCAGTACTTC,CSAYFYRGPYEQYF,TRBV20-1,TRBJ2-7,TRBD1,few
TGTGCCATCAGTGTTGACTATGAGACCCAGTACTTC,CAISVDYETQYF,TRBV10-3,TRBJ2-5,NA,few
TGTGCCAGCAGACCCGGACAGGTGCCTAACTATGGCTACACCTTC,CASRPGQVPNYGYTF,TRBV6-1,TRBJ1-2,TRBD1,few
TGTGCCAGCAGTCCCATTACAGGCTCACCCCTCCACTTT,CASSPITGSPLHF,TRBV12-3/TRBV12-4,TRBJ1-6,NA,few
TGTGCCAGCAGGACCGGGACAGGGTTTGGCGAGCAGTACTTC,CASRTGTGFGEQYF,TRBV12-3/TRBV12-4,TRBJ2-7,TRBD1,NA
TGTGCCAGCAGGAGAGGACAGGGCCAAATGACGCAGTATTTT,CASRRGQGQMTQYF,TRBV12-3/TRBV12-4,TRBJ2-3,TRBD1,many
TGTGCCATCAGTCATGCCCGACTAGCGGGAGCAGATACGCAGTATTTT,CAISHARLAGADTQYF,TRBV10-3,TRBJ2-3,TRBD2,many
TGTGCCAGCACCCCCGGGGGGAGGATTCGGAACACTGAAGCTTTCTTT,CASTPGGRIRNTEAFF,TRBV12-3/TRBV12-4,TRBJ1-1,NA,few
TGTGCCAGCAGCTTCGCCGGGACAGGGGAATTGGGACAGCCCCAGCATTTT,CASSFAGTGELGQPQHF,TRBV7-9,TRBJ1-5,TRBD1,few
TGTGCCATCAGTGAAAGACATAACACCGGGGAGCTGTTTTTT,CAISERHNTGELFF,TRBV10-3,TRBJ2-2,NA,NA
TGTGCCAGCAGTTACCGATCGACAGGGGCTTTTGCGGGCGAAGCTTTCTTT,CASSYRSTGAFAGEAFF,TRBV12-3/TRBV12-4,TRBJ1-1,TRBD1,few
TGTGCCAGCAGTAACCAGGGTCCGCAGCCCCAGCATTTT,CASSNQGPQPQHF,TRBV12-3/TRBV12-4,TRBJ1-5,NA,NA
TGCGCCAGCAGCCAAGGGGGACTAGGCTACTTAAGCTCCTACAATGAGCAGTTCTTC,CASSQGGLGYLSSYNEQFF,TRBV4-1,TRBJ2-1,TRBD2,few
TGTGCCACCAGCAACACAGATACGCAGTATTTT,CATSNTDTQYF,TRBV15,TRBJ2-3,NA,NA
TGTGCCAGCAGCTTACCGGGGGCTCCTCCTGAAGCTTTCTTT,CASSLPGAPPEAFF,TRBV11-1,TRBJ1-1,NA,few
TGCGCCAGCAGCAGGGACAGAGGGGGCACTGAAGCTTTCTTT,CASSRDRGGTEAFF,TRBV5-1,TRBJ1-1,TRBD1,many
TGCGCCAGCCGACAGACGGGATCCCTCAATGGGGCTTTCTTT,CASRQTGSLNGAFF,TRBV5-1,TRBJ1-1,NA,NA
TGTGCCAGCAGCCGCAGGGGGCCGAGGGGCACTGAAGCTTTCTTT,CASSRRGPRGTEAFF,TRBV7-9,TRBJ1-1,TRBD1,NA
TGTGCCAGCAGCGCGCGACGGGGGAATATGGACGAGCAGTACTTC,CASSARRGNMDEQYF,TRBV7-9,TRBJ2-7,NA,NA
TGTGCCACCAGCCGAACGACAGGGCTCTCTGGAAACACCATATATTTT,CATSRTTGLSGNTIYF,TRBV15,TRBJ1-3,TRBD1,few
TGTGCCAGCAAGGTAGGAGGAGCTCACACTGAAGCTTTCTTT,CASKVGGAHTEAFF,TRBV3-1,TRBJ1-1,NA,NA
TGTGCCAGCAGTTCGCGCCGAGACAGTTACAATGAGCAGTTCTTC,CASSSRRDSYNEQFF,TRBV6-5,TRBJ2-1,NA,NA
TGTGCCAGCAGCCAAGACATAGTGCAGTACTTC,CASSQDIVQYF,TRBV4-2,TRBJ2-7,NA,NA
TGTGCCAGCAGTTCGGCCGGGGGGTCAAACACTGAAGCTTTCTTT,CASSSAGGSNTEAFF,TRBV6-2/TRBV6-3,TRBJ1-1,NA,few
TGCGCCAGCAGTAGAGCGGGGGAGGCAGATACGCAGTATTTT,CASSRAGEADTQYF,TRBV5-1,TRBJ2-3,TRBD2,few
TGTGCCAGCAGTGTGGGCGGGAAAGGGGAGCTGTTTTTT,CASSVGGKGELFF,TRBV6-1,TRBJ2-2,NA,NA